The entry below describes one TCR beta chain. The antigen is unknown. The CDR3 loop spans 14 amino acids. Trimming took 0 bases from V and 0 from J, leaving 3 bases between them. CDR1 is SGHRS and CDR2 is YFSETQ in the germline V gene. This entry belongs to a study of CD8+ T cells in alopecia areata. The sorting of PBMCs gave CD4+ and CD8+ T cells. Reverse transcription of extracted RNA yielded cDNA, which provided the sequencing template. Method: immunoSEQ multiplex PCR; TCRdb's copy keeps in-frame clones and lacks some. The sample has 120,000 or so clones; around 64% are singletons. Regarding the study as a whole: Against the mouse data, patients shared TCRs less clearly, possibly for HLA reasons. Scalp specimens additionally yield sequences from normal skin's resident alphabeta T cells. Greater clonality was observed in lesional scalp samples, especially alopecia totalis/universalis, versus normal scalp.

The source material was CD4+ T cells sorted from blood. This receptor was identified in a human donor in good health. V usage is TRBV5-1 and J usage is TRBJ1-4; no definite D call. CDR3 bases: TGCGCCAGCAGCTTGGGAGCAACTAATGAAAAACTGTTTTTT. This encodes CASSLGATNEKLFF.